This T cell receptor beta chain was observed in a study of shared clonotypes between healthy human individuals. The length of the CDR3 is 13 residues. Germline CDR1 and CDR2: GTSNPN and SVGIG (reference sequence). Each sample came from a Caucasian adult donor living in Nashville, Tennessee. It was tens of millions of PBMCs that unsorted samples used for genomic DNA. TCRdb's copy holds only in-frame clones and misses some; the assay was immunoSEQ multiplex PCR. The sample records 450,000 to 500,000 clones, over 65% being singletons. Worth noting for this clone: A much larger clone differs by one base, so this may be a read error.

This rearrangement joins TRBV30 to TRBJ1-2; D is perhaps TRBD1 (6 bases). The receptor's source is a woman aged 40 to 50 in good health. Some clones in this sample may be carry-over from other donors' samples. The sample consisted of PBMCs. The CDR3 DNA is TGTGCCTGGGCGGGACACTGGGTCTATGGCTACATCTTC. This codes for CAWAGHWVYGYIF.